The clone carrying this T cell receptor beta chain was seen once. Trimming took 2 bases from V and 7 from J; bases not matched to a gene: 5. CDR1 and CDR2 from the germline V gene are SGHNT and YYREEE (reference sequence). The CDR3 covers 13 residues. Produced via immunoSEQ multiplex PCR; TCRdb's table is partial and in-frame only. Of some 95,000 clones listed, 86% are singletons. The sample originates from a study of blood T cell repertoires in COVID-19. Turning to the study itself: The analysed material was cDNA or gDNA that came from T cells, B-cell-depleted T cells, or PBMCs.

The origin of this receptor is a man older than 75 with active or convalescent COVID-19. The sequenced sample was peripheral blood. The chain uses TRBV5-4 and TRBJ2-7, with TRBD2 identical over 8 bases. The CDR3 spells CASSLAGADEQYF. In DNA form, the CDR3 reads TGTGCCAGCAGCTTAGCGGGAGCGGATGAGCAGTACTTC.